The T cell receptor beta chain described here comes from a study of vaccination effects on CD4 cells after COVID-19. Repertoires were generated with immunoSEQ multiplex PCR, while TCRdb's copy carries only in-frame clones and drops some. Of about 73,000 clones listed, roughly four fifths were seen once; the top ten hold about 2%. The CDR3 contains 14 residues. The V gene's germline CDR1 is MNHEY and CDR2 SVGAGI. Trimming took 7 bases from V and 6 from J; bases not matched to a gene: 12. About this clone itself: The target antigen is unknown.

Subsequent to a culture period of 10 to 11 days, CD4+ T cells were isolated. All study participants received two doses of BNT162b2 or mRNA-1273 vaccine. The starting material was CD4+ T cells from PBMCs cultured without peptide, obtained after COVID-19 vaccination. The clonotype comes from a human donor who received a COVID-19 vaccine. V and J are TRBV6-5 and TRBJ2-7; 7 bases are shared with TRBD1. The CDR3 DNA reads TGTGCCAGCAAGAGAACAGGGGAAGGGGGCGAGCAGTACGTC. Protein: CASKRTGEGGEQYV.